This T cell receptor beta chain was identified in a study of cytomegalovirus exposure and HLA in healthy donors. About the research overall: Unique TCRs numbering some 93 million, obtained from HLA-typed donors, made up an early data release.

V gave up 7 bases and J gave up 3 bases; unmatched junction bases: 6. The CDR3 spans 15 residues. The germline V gene encodes CDR1 ENHRY and CDR2 SYGVKD. The PCR ran on 60 Vbeta and 13 Jbeta primers. Sequencing was performed with immunoSEQ multiplex PCR; in TCRdb, only in-frame clones are kept and a portion is missing. The data hold 170,000 or so clones, with around four fifths observed a single time. Study-wide results and limits: Highest at DRB1 and lowest at HLA-C, TCR association rates differed among HLA loci in a later analysis. Later analysis identified a missense DCLRE1C variant that was linked to TCR beta V- and J-gene trimming. The study carried out a later analysis of TCR beta sequences. It associated about 15,000 of them with specific HLA alleles at a false discovery rate of 0.05.

Concerning this clone itself: Its cognate antigen is unknown.

The V and J genes are TRBV10-3 and TRBJ2-2; TRBD2 agrees at 9 bases. What was sequenced was PBMCs. This TCR came from a girl aged 5-17 years in good health and CMV-seropositive. For the CDR3, the DNA is TGTGCCATCAAAAGCCTAGCGGGGTACACCGGGGAGCTGTTTTTT. Its protein is CAIKSLAGYTGELFF.